These T cell receptor beta chains were read from a single sample in a study of long-term antiretroviral therapy in people with HIV. The method was immunoSEQ multiplex PCR; TCRdb's version includes in-frame clones alone and lacks a portion of them. The repertoire includes about 3,300 clones, around nine tenths of them detected once, and 4% to 5.5% sits in the top ten. The starting material was unsorted PBMCs, obtained 0.3 years after starting antiretroviral therapy. The receptors derive from a woman aged 45-60 years with HIV. CDR3s include the opening cysteine and the closing phenylalanine or tryptophan. Each record gives: J gene, D gene, V gene, clone size, CDR3 protein, CDR3 DNA. D genes are given only for firm matches. Clone size appears in some rows only: once, few, many, or a class for an expanded clone.

TRBJ2-5 TRBD1 TRBV7-8 NA CASSLGTYGTGVKETQYF TGTGCCAGCAGCTTAGGGACCTATGGGACAGGGGTAAAAGAGACCCAGTACTTC
TRBJ2-3 NA TRBV5-4 once CASSLAQSDLNTDTQYF TGTGCCAGCAGCTTGGCCCAGAGCGACCTTAACACAGATACGCAGTATTTT
TRBJ1-2 NA TRBV5-1 NA CASSSGAGAGYTF TGCGCCAGCAGCTCGGGGGCGGGGGCTGGCTACACCTTC
TRBJ1-3 NA TRBV30 NA CAWTQGVGNTIYF TGTGCCTGGACACAGGGAGTCGGAAACACCATATATTTT
TRBJ1-6 NA TRBV9 NA CASRTGNSPLHF TGTGCCAGCAGGACAGGCAATTCACCCCTCCACTTT
TRBJ1-2 NA TRBV6-1 NA CASSGIAPGGYTF TGTGCCAGCAGTGGGATAGCCCCCGGGGGCTACACCTTC
TRBJ1-6 NA TRBV18 NA CASSPPGGWAPLHF TGTGCCAGCTCACCACCTGGGGGTTGGGCACCCCTCCACTTT
TRBJ1-3 TRBD1 TRBV4-2 NA CASRTGTDSGNTIYF TGTGCCAGCAGAACAGGGACAGACTCTGGAAACACCATATATTTT
TRBJ1-5 NA TRBV30 NA CAWSDLAGNQPQHF TGTGCCTGGAGTGATCTCGCAGGGAATCAGCCCCAGCATTTT
TRBJ1-1 NA TRBV29-1 once CSVKGRAWAEAFF TGCAGCGTTAAGGGACGGGCGTGGGCTGAAGCTTTCTTT
TRBJ2-2 NA TRBV5-1 NA CASSLAVEGGELFF TGCGCCAGCAGCTTGGCCGTAGAAGGCGGGGAGCTGTTTTTT
TRBJ2-1 NA TRBV9 NA CASSASTLDLYNEQFF TGTGCCAGTAGCGCGTCGACCCTAGATCTTTACAATGAGCAGTTCTTC
TRBJ1-2 NA TRBV10-3 NA CATNPGSPNYGYTF TGTGCCACCAACCCGGGATCCCCTAACTATGGCTACACCTTC
TRBJ2-7 TRBD1 TRBV2 NA CASSKDRVGEQYF TGTGCCAGCAGTAAGGACAGGGTAGGGGAGCAGTACTTC
TRBJ1-1 NA TRBV4-2 NA CASSQEGSFSLTEAFF TGTGCCAGCAGCCAAGAAGGGTCCTTCTCATTAACTGAAGCTTTCTTT